One and the same sample provided the 13 T cell receptor beta chains below, sequenced in a study of Ad26.COV2.S vaccination and SARS-CoV-2 variants. TCRdb keeps only in-frame clones here, not all; method: immunoSEQ multiplex PCR. The sample consists of around 370,000 clones, 92% of them appearing once. This material consisted of peripheral blood, taken after recovery from COVID-19. These receptor sequences come from a human donor who had recovered from COVID-19.

Written as DNA, the CDR3 is TGTGCCAGCAGCCCCGTACCAGATACGCAGTATTTT. This encodes CASSPVPDTQYF. The rearrangement links TRBV6-2 or TRBV6-3 to TRBJ2-3; no definite D call. V gave up 6 bases and J gave up 4 bases, with 8 bases separating them. From germline, CDR1 is MNHEY and CDR2 SVGEGT. The CDR3 has 12 amino acids.

For this clone: Within the sample, other DNA sequences also encode this same CDR3. This rearrangement joins TRBV20-1 to TRBJ2-3; no reliable D call. The germline V and J ends were trimmed by 2 bases and 3 bases, with 3 bases remaining between them. CDR3 length: 11 residues. The germline gives CDR1 DFQATT, CDR2 SNEGSKA (reference sequence). CDR3 amino acids: CSARFTDTQYF. The CDR3, as DNA: TGCAGTGCTAGATTTACAGATACGCAGTATTTT.

This clone has a single count. The CDR3 sequence is CASSKLNLTANYGYTF. The DNA of the CDR3 is TGTGCCAGCAGCAAATTAAATTTGACGGCTAACTATGGCTACACCTTC. This rearrangement joins TRBV21-1 to TRBJ1-2. TRBV21-1 constitutes a pseudogene. This CDR3 spans 16 amino acids.

This rearrangement joins TRBV7-3 to TRBJ2-5, with TRBD2 matching 7 bases. Per the germline V gene, CDR1 is SGHTA and CDR2 is FQGTGA. Germline trimming cut 2 bases from V and 1 base from J; bases unmatched to any gene: 4. The CDR3 extends over 15 amino acids. CDR3 bases: TGTGCCAGCAGCTTATTGCGGGGGACCCAAGAGACCCAGTACTTC. Its protein product is CASSLLRGTQETQYF.

The CDR3, as DNA: TGTGCCAGCACCACGGGTCAGGGAAGCTCACCCCTCCACTTT. Translated, it gives CASTTGQGSSPLHF. V usage is TRBV6-5 and J usage is TRBJ1-6; D is perhaps TRBD1 (5 bases). This CDR3 spans 14 amino acids. Germline values: CDR1 MNHEY, CDR2 SVGAGI. V dropped 7 bases and J dropped 10 bases, with 17 bases sitting between them.

J is TRBJ1-1 and V is TRBV3-1 (or the pseudogene TRBV3-2); no reliable D call. This CDR3 region has 14 residues. Between the trimmed V and J ends, which lost 0 bases and 3 bases, there was a span of 8 bases. The V gene's germline CDR1 is LGHDT and CDR2 YNNKEL (reference sequence). CDR3 nucleotide sequence: TGTGCCAGCAGCCAAGATCGGGTAGACACTGAAGCTTTCTTT. Residues: CASSQDRVDTEAFF.

J is TRBJ1-1 and V is TRBV5-1, with a tentative D call TRBD1 (6 bases). V shed 4 bases and J shed 6 bases, with 16 bases lying between them. The CDR3 is made up of 14 amino acids. Germline values: CDR1 SGHRS, CDR2 YFSETQ. The CDR3 spells CASSARDTNSEAFF. The CDR3 DNA is TGCGCCAGCAGCGCCCGGGACACCAATTCTGAAGCTTTCTTT.

J is TRBJ2-5 and V is TRBV9; 7 bases map to TRBD1. The CDR3 covers 16 residues. Trimming at V came to 1 base and at J to 2 bases, leaving 8 bases not matched to a gene. Germline V gives CDR1 SGDLS, CDR2 YYNGEE. In nucleotides, the CDR3 is TGTGCCAGCAGCGTAACTCGGCAGGGGGTTCAAGAGACCCAGTACTTC. This gives the protein CASSVTRQGVQETQYF.

This clone was recorded only once. The chain has TRBV10-1 and TRBJ1-1, with D possibly matching TRBD1 (6 bases). Germline CDR1 is WNHNN and CDR2 is SYGVQD (reference sequence). V lost 5 bases to trimming and J lost 5 bases, with 18 bases between them. This CDR3 has 15 amino acids. This chain's CDR3 is CASSQFGTKSTEAFF. The DNA for the CDR3 is TGCGCCAGCAGTCAATTTGGGACAAAATCAACTGAAGCTTTCTTT.

The genes are TRBV9 and TRBJ1-2; a weak D match, TRBD1 (6 bases). Germline CDR1 SGDLS, CDR2 YYNGEE. Trimming took 0 bases from V and 4 from J, leaving 10 bases between them. The CDR3 sequence is 14 residues long. In DNA form, the CDR3 reads TGTGCCAGCAGCGTAGAGGGGGAGGGCTATGGCTACACCTTC. Its protein product is CASSVEGEGYGYTF.

The CDR3 coding sequence is TGTGCCAGCAGCTTAGATCCGGCCAGCCTGAACACTGAAGCTTTCTTT. This translates into CASSLDPASLNTEAFF. V is TRBV11-2 and J is TRBJ1-1; D uncertain. CDR1 is SGHAT and CDR2 is FQNNGV in the germline V gene. V gave up 0 bases and J gave up 0 bases, with 11 bases separating them. The CDR3 spans 16 residues.

The chain combines TRBV19 with TRBJ1-1; TRBD1 is a possible D gene (5 bases). CDR1 and CDR2 from the germline V gene are LNHDA and SQIVND (reference sequence). CDR3 length: 16 residues. V lost 5 bases and J lost 4, with 20 bases in between. Here the CDR3 reads CASSSKGASGTTEAFF. DNA for the CDR3: TGTGCCAGTAGTTCAAAAGGGGCGTCCGGGACCACTGAAGCTTTCTTT. Filled out from reference TRBV19 and TRBJ1-1, the complete variable domain reads DGGITQSPKYLFRKEGQNVTLSCEQNLNHDAMYWYRQDPGQGLRLIYYSQIVNDFQKGDIAEGYSVSREKKESFPLTVTSAQKNPTAFYLCASSSKGASGTTEAFFGQGTRLTVV.

V gene TRBV7-9 combines with J gene TRBJ2-7, with D tentatively TRBD1 (5 bases). The V gene lost 4 bases and the J gene lost 6 bases, with 10 bases spanning the gap. The CDR3 consists of 12 residues. Per germline, CDR1 SEHNR and CDR2 FQNEAQ (reference sequence). CDR3 in amino acids: CASSYSRGEQYF. The CDR3, as DNA: TGTGCCAGCAGCTACTCTAGGGGCGAGCAGTACTTC. Variable domain in full (rest from reference TRBV7-9 and TRBJ2-7): DTGVSQNPRHKITKRGQNVTFRCDPISEHNRLYWYRQTLGQGPEFLTYFQNEAQLEKSRLLSDRFSAERPKGSFSTLEIQRTEQGDSAMYLCASSYSRGEQYFGPGTRLTVT.